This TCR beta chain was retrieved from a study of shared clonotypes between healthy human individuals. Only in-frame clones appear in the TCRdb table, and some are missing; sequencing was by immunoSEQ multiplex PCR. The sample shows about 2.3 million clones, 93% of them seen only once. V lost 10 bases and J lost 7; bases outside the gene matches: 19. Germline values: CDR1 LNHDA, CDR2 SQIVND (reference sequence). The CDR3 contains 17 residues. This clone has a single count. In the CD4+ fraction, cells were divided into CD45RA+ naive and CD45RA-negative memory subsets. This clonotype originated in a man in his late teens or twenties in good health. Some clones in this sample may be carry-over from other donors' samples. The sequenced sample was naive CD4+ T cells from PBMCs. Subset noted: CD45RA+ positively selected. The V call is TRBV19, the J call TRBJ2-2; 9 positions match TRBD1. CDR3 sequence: CATRRTNRDRAVGELFF. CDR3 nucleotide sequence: TGTGCCACACGCCGGACAAACCGGGACAGGGCTGTCGGGGAGCTGTTTTTT.